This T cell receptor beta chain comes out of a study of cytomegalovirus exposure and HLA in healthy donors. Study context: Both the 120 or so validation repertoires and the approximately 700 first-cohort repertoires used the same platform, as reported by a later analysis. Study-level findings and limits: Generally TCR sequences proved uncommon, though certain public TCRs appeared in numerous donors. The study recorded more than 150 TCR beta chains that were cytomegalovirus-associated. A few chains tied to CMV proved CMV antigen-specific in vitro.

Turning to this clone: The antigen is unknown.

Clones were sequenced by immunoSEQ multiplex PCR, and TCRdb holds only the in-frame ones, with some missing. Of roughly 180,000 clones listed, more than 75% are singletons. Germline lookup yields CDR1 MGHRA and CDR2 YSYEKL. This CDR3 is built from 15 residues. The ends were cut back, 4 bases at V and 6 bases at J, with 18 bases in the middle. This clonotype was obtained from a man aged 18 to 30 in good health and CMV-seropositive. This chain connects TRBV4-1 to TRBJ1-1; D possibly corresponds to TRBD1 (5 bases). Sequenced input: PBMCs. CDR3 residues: CASSLSAQGVAEAFF. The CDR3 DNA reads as TGCGCCAGCAGCCTCTCGGCGCAGGGTGTGGCTGAAGCTTTCTTT.